This entry describes one T cell receptor beta chain. The antigen remains unidentified. This CDR3 spans 14 amino acids. Per germline, CDR1 MNHNS and CDR2 SASEGT. V lost 3 bases, J lost 0 bases, and 6 bases lay in between. TCRdb redid the calling of the 5' RACE reads with MiXCR, one entry per CDR3 protein. The sample holds about 30,000 distinct CDR3 sequences, about 7.6% seen once. Time point indicated: sample taken at primary tumor resection. The data originate from a study of spatial heterogeneity in lung cancer. Findings and caveats of the study: Higher tumor mutation counts went along with higher counts of expanded intratumoral alpha and beta TCRs.

The input for sequencing was lung tumor tissue, taken at surgery. This TCR came from a male donor with early-stage non-small cell lung cancer. The J gene is TRBJ1-5, the V gene TRBV6-1, with unresolved D. The CDR3 region has the DNA TGTGCCAGCAGTGACAGTATTAGCAATCAGCCCCAGCATTTT. This sequence encodes CASSDSISNQPQHF.